The 21 T cell receptor beta chains reported below all come from one sample, sequenced in a study of PD-L1 blockade in urothelial cancer. The time point is: peripheral blood 6 weeks after treatment start. Repertoires were generated with immunoSEQ multiplex PCR, while TCRdb's copy carries only in-frame clones and drops some. The sample carries about 45,000 clones, 82% recorded once. The sample here was PBMCs, taken around atezolizumab (anti-PD-L1) treatment. These receptors came from a man in his fifties or sixties with urothelial cancer.

This clone was seen only once. The J gene is TRBJ2-1, the V gene TRBV10-3, with 8 bases identical to TRBD2. Unmatched junction bases numbered 4, after V lost 3 bases and J lost 3 bases. Looked up from germline, CDR1 is ENHRY and CDR2 is SYGVKD. This CDR3 comprises 15 residues. The CDR3 sequence is CAISERSGGYNEQFF. CDR3 coding DNA: TGTGCCATCAGTGAACGGAGCGGGGGCTACAATGAGCAGTTCTTC.

The chain combines TRBV2 with TRBJ1-2, with TRBD1 identical over 8 bases. J gave up 4 bases and V 9 bases, and 7 bases lay outside the gene matches. Germline lookup yields CDR1 SNHLY and CDR2 FYNNEI. This CDR3 region has 13 residues. The CDR3 sequence: CASGQGATYGYTF. CDR3 DNA: TGTGCCAGTGGACAGGGAGCGACCTATGGCTACACCTTC.

The chain uses TRBV2 and TRBJ1-6; 9 bases line up with TRBD1. Germline CDR1 and CDR2: SNHLY and FYNNEI. There are 15 residues in the CDR3. Trimming took 5 bases from V and 9 from J; bases not matched to a gene: 8. In DNA form, the CDR3 reads TGTGCCAGCAGTCGAGGACAGGGGAATATTTCACCCCTCCACTTT. Amino acids: CASSRGQGNISPLHF.

The chain has TRBV19 and TRBJ2-1; 9 bases agree with TRBD2. CDR1 and CDR2 from the germline V gene are LNHDA and SQIVND (reference sequence). The CDR3 consists of 16 residues. Losses at the gene ends were 6 bases for V and 6 bases for J; bases not matched to a gene: 12. The DNA for the CDR3 is TGTGCCAGTAGAATACAGGGTTTAGCGGGAGCCAATGAGCAGTTCTTC. Protein: CASRIQGLAGANEQFF.

This rearrangement joins TRBV2 to TRBJ2-7; 8 positions match TRBD1. V lost 6 bases to trimming and J lost 2 bases; unmatched junction nucleotides: 9. The germline CDR1 and CDR2 sequences are SNHLY and FYNNEI. The CDR3 loop spans 15 amino acids. CDR3 DNA sequence: TGTGCCAGCAGGGACGACCGGACAGGGCCCTACGAGCAGTACTTC. As protein: CASRDDRTGPYEQYF.

The rearrangement joins TRBV2 to TRBJ2-7; 8 bases align to TRBD1. V lost 7 bases, J lost 1 base, and 6 bases stayed unmatched. The CDR3 runs 14 residues. Germline V gene data show CDR1 as SNHLY and CDR2 as FYNNEI. Here the CDR3 reads CASIPGQGSYEQYF. As DNA, the CDR3 is TGTGCCAGCATCCCCGGACAGGGATCCTACGAGCAGTACTTC.

The V call is TRBV19, the J call TRBJ1-5, with D possibly TRBD1 on 6 matching bases. This CDR3 comprises 14 residues. CDR1 is LNHDA and CDR2 is SQIVND in the germline V gene (reference sequence). Between the trimmed V and J ends, which lost 0 bases and 7 bases, there was a span of 10 bases. CDR3 sequence: CASSIEQGRQPQHF. The CDR3 DNA reads TGTGCCAGTAGTATAGAACAGGGAAGACAGCCCCAGCATTTT.

This rearrangement joins TRBV28 to TRBJ2-1; 8 bases agree with TRBD2. Germline CDR1 MDHEN, CDR2 SYDVKM. This CDR3 has 14 residues. Unmatched junction bases numbered 12, after V lost 10 bases and J lost 7 bases. The CDR3 region is CATSTGLVGNEQFF. Written as DNA, the CDR3 is TGTGCCACCTCGACGGGACTAGTCGGAAATGAGCAGTTCTTC.

The rearrangement links TRBV28 to TRBJ2-7; D remains ambiguous. The length of the CDR3 is 17 residues. Trimming stripped 3 bases from V and 4 bases from J, with 22 bases between. Germline assignment: CDR1 MDHEN and CDR2 SYDVKM. The CDR3 reads CASSFTPLLTQRYEQYF. CDR3 nucleotide sequence: TGTGCCAGCAGTTTTACTCCCCTTCTAACCCAGCGTTACGAGCAGTACTTC.

This chain joins TRBV6-5 and TRBJ1-1, with 11 bases identical to TRBD1. The germline V gene has CDR1 MNHEY and CDR2 SVGAGI. This CDR3 has 15 residues. The junction had 7 bases not matched to a gene; V was cut back by 5 bases and J by 5 bases. CDR3 nucleotides: TGTGCCAGCAGTCCCGGGACAGGGGGTGGGACTGAAGCTTTCTTT. Translating it yields CASSPGTGGGTEAFF.

The chain couples TRBV11-3 to TRBJ2-7; 11 positions agree with TRBD2. The CDR3 extends over 14 amino acids. With V trimmed by 5 bases and J by 5 bases, 5 bases remained unmatched. Looked up from germline, CDR1 is SGHNT and CDR2 is YENEEA. The CDR3 loop reads CASSPTSGAHEQYF. CDR3 bases: TGTGCCAGCAGCCCGACTAGCGGGGCCCACGAGCAGTACTTC.

V usage is TRBV11-2 and J usage is TRBJ2-7; possibly TRBD1 for D (7 bases). Trimming shortened V by 4 bases and J by 3 bases, and 16 bases separated the two germline ends. Germline V lookup: CDR1 SGHAT, CDR2 FQNNGV. The CDR3 loop spans 15 amino acids. CDR3 region: CASSSYTGEVYEQYF. DNA of the CDR3: TGTGCCAGCAGCTCTTATACAGGGGAGGTCTACGAGCAGTACTTC. Filled out from reference TRBV11-2 and TRBJ2-7, the complete variable domain reads EAGVAQSPRYKIIEKRQSVAFWCNPISGHATLYWYQQILGQGPKLLIQFQNNGVVDDSQLPKDRFSAERLKGVDSTLKIQPAKLEDSAVYLCASSSYTGEVYEQYFGPGTRLTVT.

The chain links TRBV6-6 to TRBJ1-1, with D possibly TRBD1 on 5 matching bases. V shed 6 bases and J shed 1 base, with 9 bases lying between them. CDR3 length: 13 residues. The germline gives CDR1 MNHNY, CDR2 SVGAGI (reference sequence). The chain's CDR3 is CASRTDRNTEAFF. CDR3 in DNA: TGTGCCAGCAGAACAGACAGGAACACTGAAGCTTTCTTT.

The chain joins TRBV15 to TRBJ2-3; D gene ambiguous. The CDR3 has 15 residues. V lost 1 base, J lost 0 bases, and 8 bases lay in between. Germline V gene lookup returns CDR1 LNHNV and CDR2 YYDKDF (reference sequence). CDR3 sequence: CATSRGTASTDTQYF. The CDR3 nucleotides read TGTGCCACCAGCAGAGGAACAGCTAGCACAGATACGCAGTATTTT.

The CDR3 loop is CASSFPLGREKTGELFF. The DNA of the CDR3 is TGTGCCAGCAGTTTTCCTCTAGGGCGGGAGAAAACCGGGGAGCTGTTTTTT. The V and J genes are TRBV28 and TRBJ2-2; TRBD2 agrees at 7 bases. V trimming: 3 bases; J trimming: 5 bases; junction bases outside the gene matches: 12. The CDR3 covers 17 residues. CDR1 and CDR2 (germline): MDHEN, SYDVKM.

A remark on this clone: A much more abundant neighbour one base away suggests this may be a read error. The V call is TRBV15, the J call TRBJ2-3; tentatively, D is TRBD1 (5 bases). CDR3 size: 18 residues. Germline V gene data show CDR1 as LNHNV and CDR2 as YYDKDF (reference sequence). The CDR3 region has the DNA TGTGCCGCCAGCAGAGGCGTCACAGGCACTATACGCACAGATACGCAGTATTTT. Translation: CAASRGVTGTIRTDTQYF.

The rearrangement uses TRBV7-2 and TRBJ2-2; TRBD1 agrees at 8 bases. Germline V gene data show CDR1 as SGHTA and CDR2 as FQGNSA. V trimming: 8 bases; J trimming: 4 bases; junction bases outside the gene matches: 6. The CDR3 runs 14 residues. The CDR3 region is CASRRDRRTGELFF. The CDR3 DNA is TGTGCCAGCCGGCGGGACAGGCGCACCGGGGAGCTGTTTTTT. The variable domain in full, with the rest retrieved from reference TRBV7-2 and TRBJ2-2, is GAGVSQSPSNKVTEKGKDVELRCDPISGHTALYWYRQSLGQGLEFLIYFQGNSAPDKSGLPSDRFSAERTGGSVSTLTIQRTQQEDSAVYLCASRRDRRTGELFFGEGSRLTVL.

The rearrangement uses TRBV4-3 and TRBJ1-2, with a possible D match to TRBD1 (5 bases). Germline CDR1 reads LGHNA; CDR2 reads YSLEER. The CDR3 covers 13 residues. V was trimmed by 3 bases and J by 5 bases, leaving 10 bases between them. CDR3 bases: TGCGCCAGCAGCCACCGCGACAGATATGGCTACACCTTC. This encodes CASSHRDRYGYTF.

The V call is TRBV7-6, the J call TRBJ1-2, with TRBD1 matching 7 bases. The CDR3 has 13 amino acids. The junction had 2 bases not matched to a gene; V was cut back by 5 bases and J by 2 bases. CDR1 is SGHVS and CDR2 is FNYEAQ in the germline V gene. CDR3 sequence (DNA): TGTGCCAGCAGCCCGACAGGGAACTATGGCTACACCTTC. Protein product: CASSPTGNYGYTF. Together with reference TRBV7-6 and TRBJ1-2, the CDR3 gives the full variable domain: GAGVSQSPRYKVTKRGQDVALRCDPISGHVSLYWYRQALGQGPEFLTYFNYEAQQDKSGLPNDRFSAERPEGSISTLTIQRTEQRDSAMYRCASSPTGNYGYTFGSGTRLTVV.

The V gene is TRBV10-2, the J gene TRBJ2-2; no clear D gene. In germline, CDR1 is WSHSY, CDR2 SAAADI. The CDR3 runs 14 residues. The V and J ends lost 0 bases and 5 bases respectively, with 7 bases between them. The CDR3 DNA follows: TGCGCCAGCAGTGAGTCCCCTCGGACCGGGGAGCTGTTTTTT. Its protein product is CASSESPRTGELFF.

The chain couples TRBV4-1 to TRBJ2-7, with D perhaps matching TRBD2 (5 bases). The CDR3 length is 13 residues. Germline V gene lookup returns CDR1 MGHRA and CDR2 YSYEKL. Trimming pared 6 bases from V and 0 bases from J, leaving 9 bases between. DNA for the CDR3: TGCGCCAGCAGTGGCGAGGGCTCCTACGAGCAGTACTTC. It is translated as CASSGEGSYEQYF.